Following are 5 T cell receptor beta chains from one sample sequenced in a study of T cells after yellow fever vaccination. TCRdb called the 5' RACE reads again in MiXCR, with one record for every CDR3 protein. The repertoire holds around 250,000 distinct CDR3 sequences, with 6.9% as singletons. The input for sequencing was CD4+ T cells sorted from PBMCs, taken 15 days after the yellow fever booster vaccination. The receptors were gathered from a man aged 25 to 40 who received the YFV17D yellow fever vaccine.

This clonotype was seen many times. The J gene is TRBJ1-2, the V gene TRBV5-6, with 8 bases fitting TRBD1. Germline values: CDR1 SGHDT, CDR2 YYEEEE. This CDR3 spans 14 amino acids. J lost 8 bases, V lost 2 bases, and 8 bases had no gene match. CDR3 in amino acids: CASSFLDREGGYTF. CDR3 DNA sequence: TGTGCCAGCAGCTTCCTGGACAGGGAAGGCGGCTACACCTTC. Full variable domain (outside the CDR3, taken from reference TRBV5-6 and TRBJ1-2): DAGVTQSPTHLIKTRGQQVTLRCSPKSGHDTVSWYQQALGQGPQFIFQYYEEEERQRGNFPDRFSGHQFPNYSSELNVNALLLGDSALYLCASSFLDREGGYTFGSGTRLTVV.

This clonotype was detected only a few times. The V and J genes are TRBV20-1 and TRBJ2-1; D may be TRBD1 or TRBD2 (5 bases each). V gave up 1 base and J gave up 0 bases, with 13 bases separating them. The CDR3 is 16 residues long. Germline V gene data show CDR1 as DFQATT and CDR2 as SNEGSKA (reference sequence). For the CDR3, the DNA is TGCAGTGCTAGAGTTTCAGGGACCAGCTCCTACAATGAGCAGTTCTTC. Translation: CSARVSGTSSYNEQFF.

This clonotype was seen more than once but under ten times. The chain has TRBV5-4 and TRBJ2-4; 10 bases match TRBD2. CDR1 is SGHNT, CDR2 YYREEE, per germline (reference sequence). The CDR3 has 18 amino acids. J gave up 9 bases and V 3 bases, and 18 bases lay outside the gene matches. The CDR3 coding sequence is TGTGCCAGCAGCTGGAGGGCCACTAGCGGGACGTCCCTTGGCATTCAGTACTTC. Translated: CASSWRATSGTSLGIQYF.

The DNA for the CDR3 is TGTGCCAGCAGTTTCGGGCAAAGGGGTAATTCACCCCTCCACTTT. Translating gives CASSFGQRGNSPLHF. The chain has TRBV12-3 or TRBV12-4 and TRBJ1-6; tentative D call: TRBD1 (5 bases). V lost 3 bases and J 6 bases, leaving 12 bases between the germline ends. The CDR3 consists of 15 residues.

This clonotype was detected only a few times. The chain's CDR3 is CASSLVRGLSGELFF. CDR3 DNA: TGTGCCAGCAGCTTAGTCCGGGGGCTCTCCGGGGAGCTGTTTTTT. The genes are TRBV7-2 and TRBJ2-2; either TRBD1 or TRBD2 may supply D (6 bases each). V was pared by 1 base and J by 6 bases, with 12 bases between. CDR3 length: 15 amino acids. Per germline, CDR1 SGHTA and CDR2 FQGNSA.